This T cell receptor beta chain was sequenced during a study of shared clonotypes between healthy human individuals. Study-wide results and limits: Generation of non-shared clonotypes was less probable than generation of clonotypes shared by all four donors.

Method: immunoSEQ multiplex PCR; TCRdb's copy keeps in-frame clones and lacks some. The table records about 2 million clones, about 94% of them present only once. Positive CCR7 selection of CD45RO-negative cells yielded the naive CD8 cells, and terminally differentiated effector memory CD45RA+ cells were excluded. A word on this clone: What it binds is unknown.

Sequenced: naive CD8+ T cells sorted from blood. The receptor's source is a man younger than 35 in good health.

The CDR3 nucleotides are TGTGCCAGTGAACTACTAGCGAACACCGGGGAGCTGTTTTTT. Protein sequence: CASELLANTGELFF. This chain joins TRBV19 and TRBJ2-2; TRBD2 is a possible D gene (5 bases). The CDR3 sequence is 14 residues long. The germline CDR1 and CDR2 sequences are LNHDA and SQIVND (reference sequence). V was clipped by 8 bases and J by 0 bases, with 10 bases between them. The full variable domain, its missing parts supplied by reference TRBV19 and TRBJ2-2, is DGGITQSPKYLFRKEGQNVTLSCEQNLNHDAMYWYRQDPGQGLRLIYYSQIVNDFQKGDIAEGYSVSREKKESFPLTVTSAQKNPTAFYLCASELLANTGELFFGEGSRLTVL.